Listed here are 30 T cell receptor beta chains from one sample, sequenced in a study of blood T cells in healthy people across ages. Primed by a sample-barcoded 5' primer and a J-beta primer mix, a second PCR proceeded for about 6 to 12 cycles. Using its own MiXCR run on the 5' RACE reads, TCRdb lists one record per CDR3 protein. Of about 1 million distinct CDR3 sequences listed, roughly 45% are singletons. The sample taken for sequencing was blood. The origin of the receptors is a woman in her sixties in good health.

This sequence joins TRBV25-1 and TRBJ2-5; the D gene is possibly TRBD1 (5 bases). The CDR3 runs to 12 residues. Germline CDR1 is MGHDK and CDR2 is SYGVNS. V dropped 1 base and J dropped 11 bases, with 11 bases sitting between them. CDR3 region: CASSESGFGQYF. The CDR3, as DNA: TGTGCCAGCAGTGAATCAGGGTTCGGGCAGTACTTC. The full variable domain, rest sourced from reference TRBV25-1 and TRBJ2-5, is EADIYQTPRYLVIGTGKKITLECSQTMGHDKMYWYQQDPGMELHLIHYSYGVNSTEKGDLSSESTVSRIRTEHFPLTLESARPSHTSQYLCASSESGFGQYFGPGTRLLVL.

This chain uses TRBV7-9 with TRBJ2-7; no reliable D call. V gave up 1 base and J gave up 0 bases, with 7 bases separating them. CDR3 size: 14 residues. The germline V gene encodes CDR1 SEHNR and CDR2 FQNEAQ (reference sequence). For the CDR3, the DNA is TGTGCCAGCAGCTTAGGCGAACTCTCCTACGAGCAGTACTTC. This gives the protein CASSLGELSYEQYF.

Only a few counts were recorded for this clonotype. The chain carries TRBV3-1 and TRBJ2-1; D is ambiguous. The CDR3 totals 13 residues. The germline gives CDR1 LGHDT, CDR2 YNNKEL (reference sequence). Trimming removed 0 bases at V and 7 bases at J, with 7 bases between. For the CDR3, the DNA is TGTGCCAGCAGCCAAGATACTGGGAATGAGCAGTTCTTC. Protein: CASSQDTGNEQFF.

The sample holds a few counts of this clonotype. The J gene is TRBJ2-7, the V gene TRBV9, with a tentative D call TRBD2 (5 bases). V was cut by 6 bases and J by 0 bases, with 13 bases left in between. Looked up from germline, CDR1 is SGDLS and CDR2 is YYNGEE. This CDR3 region has 14 residues. CDR3 loop: CASTPTGDSYEQYF. The CDR3 coding sequence is TGTGCCAGCACCCCCACCGGGGACTCCTACGAGCAGTACTTC. The complete variable domain, with remaining parts taken from reference TRBV9 and TRBJ2-7, reads DSGVTQTPKHLITATGQRVTLRCSPRSGDLSVYWYQQSLDQGLQFLIQYYNGEERAKGNILERFSAQQFPDLHSELNLSSLELGDSALYFCASTPTGDSYEQYFGPGTRLTVT.

The V call is TRBV27, the J call TRBJ1-6; a weak D match, TRBD1 (6 bases). Trimming stripped 0 bases from V and 5 bases from J, with 8 bases between. The CDR3 totals 15 residues. Germline V gene data show CDR1 as MNHEY and CDR2 as SMNVEV (reference sequence). Here the CDR3 DNA reads TGTGCCAGCAGTTTATCGCCAGGGGATAATTCACCCCTCCACTTT. Translating gives CASSLSPGDNSPLHF.

The chain carries TRBV10-3 and TRBJ2-5, with 8 bases that match TRBD1. The last part of the DNA fits TRBJ2-7 better; the J call may be wrong. CDR1 and CDR2 (germline): ENHRY, SYGVKD. The CDR3 sequence is 14 residues long. The CDR3 bases are TGTGCCATCAGTGAGCCAGGGACAGGCTACGAGCAGTACTTC. It is translated as CAISEPGTGYEQYF.

The chain uses TRBV5-4 and TRBJ2-3; 9 bases agree with TRBD2. The CDR3 consists of 16 residues. CDR1 SGHNT and CDR2 YYREEE come from the germline V gene (reference sequence). Unmatched junction bases numbered 6, after V lost 1 base and J lost 3 bases. This CDR3 reads CASSLTAGGGTDTQYF. The CDR3 DNA sequence: TGTGCCAGCAGCTTGACAGCGGGAGGAGGAACAGATACGCAGTATTTT.

This sequence joins TRBV12-3 or TRBV12-4 and TRBJ2-2; the match to TRBD2 covers 10 bases. The CDR3 spans 16 residues. J was trimmed by 4 bases and V by 3 bases; bases with no gene match: 5. CDR3: CASSFPSGRATGELFF. The CDR3 nucleotides are TGTGCCAGCAGTTTTCCCAGCGGGAGGGCCACCGGGGAGCTGTTTTTT.

The chain combines TRBV2 with TRBJ2-7, with 8 bases lining up with TRBD2. With V trimmed by 1 base and J by 4 bases, 6 bases remained unmatched. The CDR3 length is 15 residues. The germline V gene encodes CDR1 SNHLY and CDR2 FYNNEI. DNA for the CDR3: TGTGCCAGCAGTGAAGGGGGGACTAGTCGGTACGAGCAGTACTTC. Its protein is CASSEGGTSRYEQYF.

The chain is built from TRBV27 and TRBJ1-1, with 8 bases matching TRBD1. The CDR3 is made up of 13 amino acids. The junction had 7 bases not matched to a gene; V was cut back by 7 bases and J by 6 bases. Germline V lookup: CDR1 MNHEY, CDR2 SMNVEV (reference sequence). The CDR3 spells CASKPEDRAEAFF. The CDR3 region has the DNA TGTGCCAGCAAACCGGAGGACAGGGCTGAAGCTTTCTTT.

J is TRBJ2-1 and V is TRBV6-1; 14 positions match TRBD2. With V trimmed by 10 bases and J by 6 bases, 5 bases remained unmatched. The length of the CDR3 is 14 residues. The V gene's germline CDR1 is MNHNS and CDR2 SASEGT. The CDR3 spells CATLTSGRANEQFF. Written as DNA, the CDR3 is TGTGCCACCTTGACTAGCGGGAGGGCCAATGAGCAGTTCTTC.

The gene calls are TRBV7-9 and TRBJ2-2; 9 bases are shared with TRBD1. Germline V lookup: CDR1 SEHNR, CDR2 FQNEAQ (reference sequence). Trimming took 4 bases from V and 7 from J; bases not matched to a gene: 7. This CDR3 region has 15 residues. CDR3 sequence reads: CASSCNRGLVGELFF. The CDR3, as DNA: TGTGCCAGCAGCTGCAACAGGGGGCTCGTCGGGGAGCTGTTTTTT. Looking up the rest from reference TRBV7-9 and TRBJ2-2 gives the full variable domain: DTGVSQNPRHKITKRGQNVTFRCDPISEHNRLYWYRQTLGQGPEFLTYFQNEAQLEKSRLLSDRFSAERPKGSFSTLEIQRTEQGDSAMYLCASSCNRGLVGELFFGEGSRLTVL.

CDR3 sequence (DNA): TGCGCCAGCAGCGTCGGGGCTACTGAAGCTTTCTTT. It specifies CASSVGATEAFF. The chain combines TRBV5-1 with TRBJ1-1; the D gene is possibly TRBD1 (5 bases). The V and J ends lost 4 bases and 5 bases respectively, with 9 bases between them. Germline V lookup: CDR1 SGHRS, CDR2 YFSETQ. The CDR3 length is 12 residues.

This clonotype was picked up a small number of times. V gene TRBV24-1 combines with J gene TRBJ2-5, with 7 bases lining up with TRBD2. J gave up 5 bases and V 4 bases, and 6 bases lay outside the gene matches. This CDR3 spans 14 amino acids. The germline gives CDR1 KGHDR, CDR2 SFDVKD. The CDR3: CATSDLSGTETQYF. CDR3 nucleotide sequence: TGTGCCACCAGTGACTTAAGCGGGACGGAGACCCAGTACTTC.

This clonotype was seen once. The chain is built from TRBV29-1 and TRBJ1-4; unclear D gene. Per germline, CDR1 SQVTM and CDR2 ANQGSEA. The CDR3 has 13 residues. Trimming pared 4 bases from V and 5 bases from J, leaving 11 bases between. The CDR3 nucleotides read TGCAGCGTTGTGCCGGGATGGAATGAAAAACTGTTTTTT. The encoded protein is CSVVPGWNEKLFF.

The rearrangement links TRBV5-6 to TRBJ1-1; maybe TRBD1 (5 bases). The CDR3 is 15 amino acids. Looked up from germline, CDR1 is SGHDT and CDR2 is YYEEEE. Trimming removed 1 base from V and 7 bases from J, with 17 bases in between. The CDR3 sequence is CASSLQGSQAGEAFF. In DNA form, the CDR3 reads TGTGCCAGCAGCTTGCAGGGATCCCAGGCGGGTGAAGCTTTCTTT.

This clonotype was seen more than once but under ten times. The chain links TRBV5-6 to TRBJ2-4, with a possible D match to TRBD2 (5 bases). The assigned J gene may be wrong: the sequence end matches TRBJ2-7 better. CDR1 and CDR2 (germline): SGHDT, YYEEEE. The CDR3 runs to 14 residues. Here the CDR3 DNA reads TGTGCCAGCAGCCTAGAGGGTAATGGTCACGAGCAGTACTTC. Residues: CASSLEGNGHEQYF.

V usage is TRBV10-3 and J usage is TRBJ2-7, with a weak D call TRBD2 (7 bases). With 4 bases removed from V and 7 bases from J, the gap between germline ends came to 20 bases. This CDR3 has 15 residues. Looked up from germline, CDR1 is ENHRY and CDR2 is SYGVKD. The CDR3 bases are TGTGCCATCAGTGGCGTGGGGGGGCTTTACAATGAGCAGTACTTC. The encoded protein is CAISGVGGLYNEQYF.

About this clonotype: A read error may account for a junction end that differs from germline. The chain has TRBV25-1 and TRBJ1-5; unclear D gene. The germline V gene has CDR1 MGHDK and CDR2 SYGVNS. This CDR3 spans 16 amino acids. The CDR3 here is CASSEEPGRENQPRHF. CDR3 nucleotide sequence: TGTGCCAGCAGTGAAGAGCCGGGTCGGGAGAATCAGCCCCGGCATTTT.

This clonotype turned up a few times. The chain couples TRBV9 to TRBJ2-5, with 13 positions matching TRBD2. The junction had 4 bases not matched to a gene; V was cut back by 4 bases and J by 1 base. The CDR3 runs 16 residues. CDR1 and CDR2 (germline): SGDLS, YYNGEE. The CDR3 coding sequence is TGTGCCAGCAGCCCTCGGACTAGCGGGAGCCAAGAGACCCAGTACTTC. Translated, it gives CASSPRTSGSQETQYF.

The rearrangement links TRBV21-1 to TRBJ1-1; TRBD1 is the table's D call, not checked against the DNA. TRBV21-1 is recorded as a pseudogene. CDR3 length: 14 amino acids. The CDR3 nucleotides read TGTGCCAGCAGCAAACACAGGGCGGACACTGAAGCTTTCTTT. Its protein is CASSKHRADTEAFF.

The chain is built from TRBV12-3 or TRBV12-4 and TRBJ2-1; TRBD1 matches 8 bases. CDR3 length: 17 amino acids. With 3 bases clipped from V and 6 bases from J, the junction kept 13 bases outside the gene matches. CDR3 in DNA: TGTGCCAGCAGTTTGGGCAGGGGGCTATCTGTCGCCAATGAGCAGTTCTTC. Amino acids: CASSLGRGLSVANEQFF.

This clonotype was seen a few times. The rearrangement uses TRBV5-1 and TRBJ2-7, with a tentative D call TRBD1 (6 bases). Looked up from germline, CDR1 is SGHRS and CDR2 is YFSETQ. V was shortened by 0 bases and J by 7 bases, with 14 bases between the two germline ends. This CDR3 spans 14 amino acids. CDR3 sequence (DNA): TGCGCCAGCAGCTTGGACAGGGTTTACAATGAGCAGTACTTC. This gives the protein CASSLDRVYNEQYF.

This chain uses TRBV5-6 with TRBJ2-1; 9 bases align to TRBD2. Germline-derived CDR1 and CDR2 are SGHDT and YYEEEE. The CDR3 is 14 amino acids. V dropped 4 bases and J dropped 8; count of bases not matched to a gene: 7. The CDR3 DNA is TGTGCCAGCAGCCAAGGGACTAGCCTTCATGAGCAGTTCTTC. It is translated as CASSQGTSLHEQFF.

This chain uses TRBV9 with TRBJ1-2; the D is unclear. V was shortened by 0 bases and J by 8 bases, with 23 bases between the two germline ends. Germline V gene lookup returns CDR1 SGDLS and CDR2 YYNGEE. The CDR3 is 17 amino acids. The CDR3 DNA reads as TGTGCCAGCAGCGTAGACGGGAGAGGGCCCCCTAAGCGGGGCTACACCTTC. Protein product: CASSVDGRGPPKRGYTF.

This clonotype was counted between two and nine times. The V gene is TRBV12-3 or TRBV12-4, the J gene TRBJ1-2, with D tentatively TRBD1 (6 bases). CDR3 length: 15 amino acids. Trimming left V 3 bases short and J 5 bases short, with 16 bases between. CDR3 region: CASSFFRSRGYGYTF. CDR3 bases: TGTGCCAGCAGTTTCTTTCGTTCCAGGGGATATGGCTACACCTTC.

This chain links TRBV4-1 with TRBJ2-3, with a tentative D call TRBD1 (6 bases). There are 13 residues in the CDR3. The ends were cut back, 1 base at V and 8 bases at J, with 10 bases in the middle. Germline V lookup: CDR1 MGHRA, CDR2 YSYEKL. CDR3 bases: TGCGCCAGCAGCCAAGCGAGAGGGGGTACGCAGTATTTT. Encoded protein: CASSQARGGTQYF.

This clonotype appeared a single time. The chain is built from TRBV2 and TRBJ2-5; possible D gene TRBD2, 7 bases. The germline V gene encodes CDR1 SNHLY and CDR2 FYNNEI. Trimming removed 8 bases at V and 3 bases at J, with 19 bases between. This CDR3 contains 15 residues. The CDR3 bases are TGTGCCAGCGGTGGGGGGGCGCAACCTGAAGAGACCCAGTACTTC. Its protein product is CASGGGAQPEETQYF.

The chain is built from TRBV14 and TRBJ2-5; 8 positions match TRBD1. This CDR3 region has 14 residues. CDR1 and CDR2 from the germline V gene are SGHDN and FVKESK. With 1 base clipped from V and 4 bases from J, the junction kept 2 bases outside the gene matches. The CDR3 DNA reads as TGTGCCAGCAGCCAAGGCAGGGGGCTAGAGACCCAGTACTTC. Translated, it gives CASSQGRGLETQYF.

This sequence joins TRBV29-1 and TRBJ2-7; D not resolved. The CDR3 is made up of 14 amino acids. Deletions cut 5 bases from V and 3 bases from J, with 17 bases between. In germline, CDR1 is SQVTM, CDR2 ANQGSEA. The CDR3 loop is CSVLPGLSGYEQYF. CDR3 DNA sequence: TGCAGCGTTCTCCCCGGCCTCTCCGGCTACGAGCAGTACTTC.